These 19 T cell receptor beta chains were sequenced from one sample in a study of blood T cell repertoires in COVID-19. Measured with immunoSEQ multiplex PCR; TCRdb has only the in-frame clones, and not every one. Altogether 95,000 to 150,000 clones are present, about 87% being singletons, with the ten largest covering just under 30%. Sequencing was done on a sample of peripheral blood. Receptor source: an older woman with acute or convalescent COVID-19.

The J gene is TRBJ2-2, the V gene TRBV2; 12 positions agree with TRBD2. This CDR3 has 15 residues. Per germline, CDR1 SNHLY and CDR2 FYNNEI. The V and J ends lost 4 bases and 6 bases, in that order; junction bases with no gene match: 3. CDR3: CASSGLAGVSGELFF. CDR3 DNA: TGTGCCAGCAGTGGACTAGCGGGGGTATCCGGGGAGCTGTTTTTT.

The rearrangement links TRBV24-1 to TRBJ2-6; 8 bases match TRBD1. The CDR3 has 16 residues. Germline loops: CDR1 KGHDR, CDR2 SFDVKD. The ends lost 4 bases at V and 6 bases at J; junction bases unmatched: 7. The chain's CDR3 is CATSDRRTGKANVLTF. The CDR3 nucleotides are TGTGCCACCAGTGACAGACGGACAGGGAAGGCCAACGTCCTGACTTTC.

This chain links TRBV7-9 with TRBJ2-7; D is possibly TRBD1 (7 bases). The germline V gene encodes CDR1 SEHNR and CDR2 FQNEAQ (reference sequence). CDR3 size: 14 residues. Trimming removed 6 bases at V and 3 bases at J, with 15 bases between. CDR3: CASSRWGDSYEQYF. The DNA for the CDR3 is TGTGCCAGCAGTCGGTGGGGGGACAGCTACGAGCAGTACTTC. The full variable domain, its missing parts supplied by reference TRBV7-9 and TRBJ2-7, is DTGVSQNPRHKITKRGQNVTFRCDPISEHNRLYWYRQTLGQGPEFLTYFQNEAQLEKSRLLSDRFSAERPKGSFSTLEIQRTEQGDSAMYLCASSRWGDSYEQYFGPGTRLTVT.

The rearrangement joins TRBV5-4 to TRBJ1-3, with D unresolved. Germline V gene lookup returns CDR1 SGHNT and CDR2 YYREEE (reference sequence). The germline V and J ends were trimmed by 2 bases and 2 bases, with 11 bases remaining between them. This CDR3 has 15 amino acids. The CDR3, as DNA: TGTGCCAGCAGCTTCTCCGGTGTACCTGGAAACACCATATATTTT. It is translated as CASSFSGVPGNTIYF.

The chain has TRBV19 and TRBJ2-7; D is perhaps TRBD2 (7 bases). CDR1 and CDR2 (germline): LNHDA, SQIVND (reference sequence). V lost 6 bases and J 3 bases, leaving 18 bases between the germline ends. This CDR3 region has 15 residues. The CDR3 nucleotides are TGTGCCAGTAGGAGGACGGAGGGGGACTACTACGAGCAGTACTTC. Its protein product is CASRRTEGDYYEQYF.

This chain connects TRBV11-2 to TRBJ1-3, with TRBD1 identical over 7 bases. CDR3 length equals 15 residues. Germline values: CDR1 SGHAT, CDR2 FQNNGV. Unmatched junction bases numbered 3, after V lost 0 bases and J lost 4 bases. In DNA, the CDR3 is TGTGCCAGCAGCTTAGAAGGGGGCACCGGAAACACCATATATTTT. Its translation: CASSLEGGTGNTIYF.

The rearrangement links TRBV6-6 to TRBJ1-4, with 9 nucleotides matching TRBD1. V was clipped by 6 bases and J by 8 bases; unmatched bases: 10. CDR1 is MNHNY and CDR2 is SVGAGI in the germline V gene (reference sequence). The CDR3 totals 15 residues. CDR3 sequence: CASSPTGGSGEKLFF. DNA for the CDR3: TGTGCCAGCAGCCCCACAGGGGGCTCTGGGGAAAAACTGTTTTTT.

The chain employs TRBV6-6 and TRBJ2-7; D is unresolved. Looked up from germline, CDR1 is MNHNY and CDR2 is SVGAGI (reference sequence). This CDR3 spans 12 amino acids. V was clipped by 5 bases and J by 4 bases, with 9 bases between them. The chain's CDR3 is CASSLTQYEQYF. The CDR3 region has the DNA TGTGCCAGCAGTCTCACACAGTACGAGCAGTACTTC.

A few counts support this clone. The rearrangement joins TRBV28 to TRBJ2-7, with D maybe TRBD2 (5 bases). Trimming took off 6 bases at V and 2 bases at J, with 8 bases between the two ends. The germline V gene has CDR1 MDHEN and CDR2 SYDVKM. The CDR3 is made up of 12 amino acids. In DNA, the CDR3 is TGTGCCAGCAGCCCCGGGACCTACGAGCAGTACTTC. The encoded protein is CASSPGTYEQYF.

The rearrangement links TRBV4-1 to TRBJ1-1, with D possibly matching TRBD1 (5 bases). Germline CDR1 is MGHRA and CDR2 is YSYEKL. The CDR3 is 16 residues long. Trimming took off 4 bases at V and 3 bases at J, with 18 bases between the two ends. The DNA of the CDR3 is TGCGCCAGCAGCCCCGACCCGCGGGGGTATTACACTGAAGCTTTCTTT. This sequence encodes CASSPDPRGYYTEAFF.

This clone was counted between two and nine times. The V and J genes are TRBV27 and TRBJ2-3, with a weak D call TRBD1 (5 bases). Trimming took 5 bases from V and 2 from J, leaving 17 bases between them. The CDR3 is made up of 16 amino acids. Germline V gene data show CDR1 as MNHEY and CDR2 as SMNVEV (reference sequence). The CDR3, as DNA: TGTGCCAGCAGTAGATTTGGAAGACAGACCACAGATACGCAGTATTTT. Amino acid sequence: CASSRFGRQTTDTQYF.

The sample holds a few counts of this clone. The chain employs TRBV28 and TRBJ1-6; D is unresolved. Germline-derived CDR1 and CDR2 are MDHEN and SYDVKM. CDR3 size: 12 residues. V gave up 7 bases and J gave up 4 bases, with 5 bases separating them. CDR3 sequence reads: CASTGYNSPLHF. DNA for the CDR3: TGTGCCAGCACGGGATATAATTCACCCCTCCACTTT.

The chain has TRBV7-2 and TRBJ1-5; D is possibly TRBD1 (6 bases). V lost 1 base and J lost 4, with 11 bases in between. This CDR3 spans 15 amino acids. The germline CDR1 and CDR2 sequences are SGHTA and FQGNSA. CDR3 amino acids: CASSLGQGSNQPQHF. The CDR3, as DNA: TGTGCCAGCAGCTTAGGGCAGGGGAGTAATCAGCCCCAGCATTTT. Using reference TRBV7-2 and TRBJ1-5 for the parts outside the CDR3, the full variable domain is GAGVSQSPSNKVTEKGKDVELRCDPISGHTALYWYRQSLGQGLEFLIYFQGNSAPDKSGLPSDRFSAERTGGSVSTLTIQRTQQEDSAVYLCASSLGQGSNQPQHFGDGTRLSIL.

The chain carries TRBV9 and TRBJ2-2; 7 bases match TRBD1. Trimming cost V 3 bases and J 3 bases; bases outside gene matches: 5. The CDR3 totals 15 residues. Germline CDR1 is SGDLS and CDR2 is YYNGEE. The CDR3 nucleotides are TGTGCCAGCAGCGCATTAACAGGGGACACCGGGGAGCTGTTTTTT. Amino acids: CASSALTGDTGELFF.

The CDR3 DNA sequence: TGCAGCGGGGGTACTGGACAGGGAAACACCGGGGAGCTGTTTTTT. It is translated as CSGGTGQGNTGELFF. J is TRBJ2-2 and V is TRBV29-1; 8 nucleotides match TRBD1. The CDR3 sequence is 15 residues long. Germline V gene data show CDR1 as SQVTM and CDR2 as ANQGSEA. The V gene end was trimmed by 7 bases and the J gene end by 2 bases; junction bases not matched to a gene: 9.

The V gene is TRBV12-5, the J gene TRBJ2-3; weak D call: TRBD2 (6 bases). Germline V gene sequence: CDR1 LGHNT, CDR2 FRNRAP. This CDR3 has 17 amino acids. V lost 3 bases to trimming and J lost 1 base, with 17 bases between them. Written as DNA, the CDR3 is TGTGCTAGTGGTTTAGGGTTGGGGACTGAAGGCACAGATACGCAGTATTTT. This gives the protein CASGLGLGTEGTDTQYF. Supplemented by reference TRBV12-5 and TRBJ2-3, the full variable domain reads DARVTQTPRHKVTEMGQEVTMRCQPILGHNTVFWYRQTMMQGLELLAYFRNRAPLDDSGMPKDRFSAEMPDATLATLKIQPSEPRDSAVYFCASGLGLGTEGTDTQYFGPGTRLTVL.

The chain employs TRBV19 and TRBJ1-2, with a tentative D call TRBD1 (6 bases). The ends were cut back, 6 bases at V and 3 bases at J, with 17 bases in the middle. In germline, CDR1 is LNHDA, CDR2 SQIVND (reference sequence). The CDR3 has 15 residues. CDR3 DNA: TGTGCCAGTAGCCGGGAGGGGGGGCGCGACTATGGCTACACCTTC. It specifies CASSREGGRDYGYTF. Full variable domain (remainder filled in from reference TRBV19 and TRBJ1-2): DGGITQSPKYLFRKEGQNVTLSCEQNLNHDAMYWYRQDPGQGLRLIYYSQIVNDFQKGDIAEGYSVSREKKESFPLTVTSAQKNPTAFYLCASSREGGRDYGYTFGSGTRLTVV.

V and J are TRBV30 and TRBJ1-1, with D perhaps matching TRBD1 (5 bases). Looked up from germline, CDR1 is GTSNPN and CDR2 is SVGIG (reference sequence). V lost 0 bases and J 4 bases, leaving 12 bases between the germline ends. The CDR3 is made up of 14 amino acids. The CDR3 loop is CAWSVLNGGTEAFF. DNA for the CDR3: TGTGCCTGGAGTGTCCTAAACGGGGGCACTGAAGCTTTCTTT.

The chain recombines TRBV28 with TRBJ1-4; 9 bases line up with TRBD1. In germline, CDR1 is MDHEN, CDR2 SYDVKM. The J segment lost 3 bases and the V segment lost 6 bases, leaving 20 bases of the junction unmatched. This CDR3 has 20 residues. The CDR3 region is CASSQGYPGQGSGANEKLFF. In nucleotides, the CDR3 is TGTGCCAGCAGCCAAGGATACCCGGGACAGGGATCCGGAGCTAATGAAAAACTGTTTTTT.